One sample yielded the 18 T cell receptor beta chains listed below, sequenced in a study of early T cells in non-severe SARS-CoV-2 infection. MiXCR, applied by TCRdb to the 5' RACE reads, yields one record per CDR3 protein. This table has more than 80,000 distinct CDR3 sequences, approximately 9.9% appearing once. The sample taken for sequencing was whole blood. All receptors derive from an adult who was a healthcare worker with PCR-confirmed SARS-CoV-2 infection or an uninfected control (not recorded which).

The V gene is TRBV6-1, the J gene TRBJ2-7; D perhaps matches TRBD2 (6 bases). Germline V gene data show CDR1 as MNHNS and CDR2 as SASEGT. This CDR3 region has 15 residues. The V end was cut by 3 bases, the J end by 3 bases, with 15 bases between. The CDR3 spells CASSDGGSFHYEQYF. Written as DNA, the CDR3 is TGTGCCAGCAGTGACGGGGGTTCGTTCCACTACGAGCAGTACTTC.

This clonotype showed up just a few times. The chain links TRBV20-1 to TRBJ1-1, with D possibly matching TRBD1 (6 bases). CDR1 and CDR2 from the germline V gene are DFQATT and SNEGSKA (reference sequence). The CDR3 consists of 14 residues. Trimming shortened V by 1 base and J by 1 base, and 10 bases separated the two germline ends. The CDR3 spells CSARGGATNTEAFF. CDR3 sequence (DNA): TGCAGTGCTAGAGGGGGGGCGACGAACACTGAAGCTTTCTTT.

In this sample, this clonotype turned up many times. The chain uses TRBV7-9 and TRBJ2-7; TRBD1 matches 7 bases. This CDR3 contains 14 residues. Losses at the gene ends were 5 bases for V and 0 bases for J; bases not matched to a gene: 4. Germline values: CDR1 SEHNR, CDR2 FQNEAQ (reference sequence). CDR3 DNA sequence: TGTGCCAGCAGCGTCCGGGACAGCTCCTACGAGCAGTACTTC. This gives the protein CASSVRDSSYEQYF.

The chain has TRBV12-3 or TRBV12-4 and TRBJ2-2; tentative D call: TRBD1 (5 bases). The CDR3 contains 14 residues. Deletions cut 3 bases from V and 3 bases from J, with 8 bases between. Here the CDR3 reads CASSFKGDTGELFF. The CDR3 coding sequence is TGTGCCAGCAGTTTCAAAGGGGACACCGGGGAGCTGTTTTTT.

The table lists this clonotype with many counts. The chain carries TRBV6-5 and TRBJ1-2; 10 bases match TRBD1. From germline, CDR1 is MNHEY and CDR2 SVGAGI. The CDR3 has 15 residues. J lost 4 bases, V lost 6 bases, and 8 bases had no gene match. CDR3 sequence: CASSPFRTGGYGYTF. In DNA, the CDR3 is TGTGCCAGCAGCCCATTTCGGACAGGGGGCTATGGCTACACCTTC.

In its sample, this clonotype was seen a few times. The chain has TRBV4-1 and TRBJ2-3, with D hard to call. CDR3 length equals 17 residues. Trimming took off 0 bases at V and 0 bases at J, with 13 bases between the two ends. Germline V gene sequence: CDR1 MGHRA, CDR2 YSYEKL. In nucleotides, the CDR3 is TGCGCCAGCAGCCAAGATGTTACGTCGGCTAGCACAGATACGCAGTATTTT. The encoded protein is CASSQDVTSASTDTQYF.

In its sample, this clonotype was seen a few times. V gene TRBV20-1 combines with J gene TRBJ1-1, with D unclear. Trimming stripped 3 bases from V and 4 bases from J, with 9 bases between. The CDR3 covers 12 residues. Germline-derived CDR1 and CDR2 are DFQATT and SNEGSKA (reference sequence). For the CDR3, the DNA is TGCAGTGCTAGGCCCCCAGGCACTGAAGCTTTCTTT. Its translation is CSARPPGTEAFF.

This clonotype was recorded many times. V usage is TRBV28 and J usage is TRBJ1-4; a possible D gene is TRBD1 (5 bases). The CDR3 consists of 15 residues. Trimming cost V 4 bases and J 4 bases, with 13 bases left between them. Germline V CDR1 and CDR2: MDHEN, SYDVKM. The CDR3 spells CASSSPGLLNEKLFF. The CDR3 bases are TGTGCCAGCAGTTCCCCGGGACTCCTTAATGAAAAACTGTTTTTT. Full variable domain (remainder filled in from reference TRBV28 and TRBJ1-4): DVKVTQSSRYLVKRTGEKVFLECVQDMDHENMFWYRQDPGLGLRLIYFSYDVKMKEKGDIPEGYSVSREKKERFSLILESASTNQTSMYLCASSSPGLLNEKLFFGSGTQLSVL.

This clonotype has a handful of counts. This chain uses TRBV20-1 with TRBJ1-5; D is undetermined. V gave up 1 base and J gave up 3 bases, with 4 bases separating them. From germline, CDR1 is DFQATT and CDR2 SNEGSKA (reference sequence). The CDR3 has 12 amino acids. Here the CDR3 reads CSARASNQPQHF. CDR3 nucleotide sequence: TGCAGTGCTAGAGCCTCCAATCAGCCCCAGCATTTT.

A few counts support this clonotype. DNA of the CDR3: TGCGCCAGCAGCCAAGATCGGACGCGGGGTAATTCACCCCTCCACTTT. Translation gives CASSQDRTRGNSPLHF. The V call is TRBV4-1, the J call TRBJ1-6; D call uncertain. Trimming stripped 0 bases from V and 6 bases from J, with 12 bases between. The V gene's germline CDR1 is MGHRA and CDR2 YSYEKL. CDR3 size: 16 residues.

The CDR3 coding sequence is TGCGCCAGCCGGGACTCCGTGGAGCAGTTCTTC. Its translation: CASRDSVEQFF. The chain recombines TRBV5-1 with TRBJ2-1; tentatively, D is TRBD2 (6 bases). This CDR3 comprises 11 residues. The V gene's germline CDR1 is SGHRS and CDR2 YFSETQ. Deletions cut 7 bases from V and 10 bases from J, with 12 bases between.

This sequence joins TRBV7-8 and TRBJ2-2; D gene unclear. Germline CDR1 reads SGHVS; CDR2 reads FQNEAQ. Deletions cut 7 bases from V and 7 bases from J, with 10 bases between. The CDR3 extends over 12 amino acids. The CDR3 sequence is CASTLSIGELFF. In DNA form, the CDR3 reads TGTGCCAGCACCCTATCTATCGGGGAGCTGTTTTTT.

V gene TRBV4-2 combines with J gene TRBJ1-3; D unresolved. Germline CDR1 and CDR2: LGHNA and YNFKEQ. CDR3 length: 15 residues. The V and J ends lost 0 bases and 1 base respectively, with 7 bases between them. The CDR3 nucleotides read TGTGCCAGCAGCCAAGATTCTGGGTCTGGAAACACCATATATTTT. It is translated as CASSQDSGSGNTIYF.

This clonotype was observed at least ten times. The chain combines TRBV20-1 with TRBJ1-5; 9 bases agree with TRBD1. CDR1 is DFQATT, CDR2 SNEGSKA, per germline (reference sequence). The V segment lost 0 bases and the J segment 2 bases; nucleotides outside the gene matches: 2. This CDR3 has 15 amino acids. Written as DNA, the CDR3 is TGCAGTGCTAGAGAGGGGACAGGGCGCAATCAGCCCCAGCATTTT. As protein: CSAREGTGRNQPQHF.

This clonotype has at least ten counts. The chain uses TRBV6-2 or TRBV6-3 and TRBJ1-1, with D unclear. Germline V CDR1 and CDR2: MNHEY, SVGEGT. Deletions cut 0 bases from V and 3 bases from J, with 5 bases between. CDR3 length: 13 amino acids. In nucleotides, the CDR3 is TGTGCCAGCAGTTACTCAAGGGACACTGAAGCTTTCTTT. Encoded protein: CASSYSRDTEAFF.

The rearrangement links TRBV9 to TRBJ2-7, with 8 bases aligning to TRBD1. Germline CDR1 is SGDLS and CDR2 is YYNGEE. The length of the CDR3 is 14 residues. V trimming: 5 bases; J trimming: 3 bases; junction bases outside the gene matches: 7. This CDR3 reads CASSLGQGIYEQYF. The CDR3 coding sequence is TGTGCCAGCAGTTTAGGACAGGGAATCTACGAGCAGTACTTC.

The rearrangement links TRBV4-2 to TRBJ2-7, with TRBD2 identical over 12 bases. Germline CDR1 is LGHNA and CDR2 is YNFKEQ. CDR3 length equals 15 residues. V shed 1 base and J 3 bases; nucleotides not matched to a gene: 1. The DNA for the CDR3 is TGTGCCAGCAGCCAAGCGACTAGCGGGGGCTACGAGCAGTACTTC. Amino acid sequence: CASSQATSGGYEQYF.

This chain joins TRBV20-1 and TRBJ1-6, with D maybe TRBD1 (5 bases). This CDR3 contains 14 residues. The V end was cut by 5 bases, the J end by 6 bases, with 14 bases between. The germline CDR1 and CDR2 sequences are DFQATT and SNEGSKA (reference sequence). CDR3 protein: CSADSQGSNSPLHF. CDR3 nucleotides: TGCAGTGCTGATAGTCAGGGTAGTAATTCACCCCTCCACTTT.